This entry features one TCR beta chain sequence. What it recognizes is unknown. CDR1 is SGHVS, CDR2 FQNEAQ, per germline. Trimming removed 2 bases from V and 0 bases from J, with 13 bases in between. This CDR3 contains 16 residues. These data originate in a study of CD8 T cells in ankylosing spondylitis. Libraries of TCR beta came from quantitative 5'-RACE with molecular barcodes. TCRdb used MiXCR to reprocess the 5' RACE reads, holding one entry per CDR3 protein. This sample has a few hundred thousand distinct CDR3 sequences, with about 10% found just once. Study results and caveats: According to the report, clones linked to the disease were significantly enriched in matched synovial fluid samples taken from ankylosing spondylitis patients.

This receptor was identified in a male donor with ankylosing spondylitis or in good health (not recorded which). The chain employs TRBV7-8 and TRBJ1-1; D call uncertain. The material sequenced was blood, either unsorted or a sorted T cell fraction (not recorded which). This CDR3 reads CASSLIGGSVNTEAFF. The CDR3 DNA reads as TGTGCCAGCAGCTTAATTGGAGGTTCGGTGAACACTGAAGCTTTCTTT.